The clone carrying this TCR beta chain appeared a single time. Antigen unknown. The V and J ends lost 3 bases and 4 bases respectively, with 18 bases between them. This CDR3 region has 17 residues. Germline V gives CDR1 SGHVS, CDR2 FQNEAQ. The data are from a study of cytotoxic CD8 clonotypes in ibrutinib-treated CLL. Study details: The patient breakdown showed fewer than twelve relapsed/refractory and around 16 treatment-naive cases, with fewer than 18 IGHV unmutated. The samples contained 255,043 productive templates on average. They also contained an average of about 91,000 productive rearrangements. Study-wide results and limits: Public clonotypes showed up rarely, and on treatment they shrank or held steady. Clonality increased with ibrutinib response but returned toward baseline at progression.

The repertoire was sequenced with immunoSEQ multiplex PCR; TCRdb's copy has only in-frame clones and lacks some. This repertoire shows 30,000 to 35,000 clones, roughly two thirds found once; its top ten account for 25% to 30%. The receptor's source is a human donor with chronic lymphocytic leukemia. V gene TRBV7-8 combines with J gene TRBJ2-2; D is possibly TRBD1 or TRBD2 (6 bases each). The sample consisted of PBMCs, taken before ibrutinib treatment. The CDR3, as DNA: TGTGCCAGCAGCTTTGGGGGGCTAATTGGTAGCACCGGGGAGCTGTTTTTT. Encoded protein: CASSFGGLIGSTGELFF.